This TCR beta chain was profiled in a study of blood T cells in healthy people across ages. For the second PCR, which ran for about 6 to 12 cycles, a sample-barcoded 5' primer and a J-beta primer mix were used. Each CDR3 protein gets one entry after TCRdb re-called the 5' RACE reads with MiXCR. The sample records 650,000 to 800,000 distinct CDR3 sequences, about 42% being singletons. Germline V gene sequence: CDR1 GTSNPN, CDR2 SVGIG (reference sequence). Trimming cost V 3 bases and J 4 bases; bases outside gene matches: 7. CDR3 size: 14 residues. Sample: blood. The chain employs TRBV30 and TRBJ2-7; the match to TRBD2 covers 9 bases. This receptor was identified in a man aged 55 to 69 in good health. CDR3 nucleotides: TGTGCCTGGAGGGGGCCGGGACTAGCTTACGAGCAGTACTTC. Translated: CAWRGPGLAYEQYF.